This T cell receptor beta chain is from a study of cytomegalovirus exposure and HLA in healthy donors. Overall study findings and caveats: At a 0.05 false discovery rate, a later analysis found about 17,000 TCR beta sequences to be associated with HLA alleles.

The PCR had 60 Vbeta and 13 Jbeta primers. Data came from immunoSEQ multiplex PCR; TCRdb stores just in-frame clones and leaves some out. The sample shows roughly 120,000 clones, roughly 84% of them seen only once. Only a few counts were recorded for this clone. Its antigen is not known. The length of the CDR3 is 15 residues. Germline V lookup: CDR1 SGHNT, CDR2 YENEEA. The V segment lost 3 bases and the J segment 6 bases; nucleotides outside the gene matches: 8. This sequence originates from a man aged 25 to 40 in good health and CMV-seropositive. This chain uses TRBV11-3 with TRBJ2-5; 9 nucleotides match TRBD1. The sequenced sample consisted of PBMCs. CDR3 sequence reads: CASSLGQGVGQTQYF. CDR3 bases: TGTGCCAGCAGCTTGGGACAGGGAGTAGGGCAGACCCAGTACTTC.